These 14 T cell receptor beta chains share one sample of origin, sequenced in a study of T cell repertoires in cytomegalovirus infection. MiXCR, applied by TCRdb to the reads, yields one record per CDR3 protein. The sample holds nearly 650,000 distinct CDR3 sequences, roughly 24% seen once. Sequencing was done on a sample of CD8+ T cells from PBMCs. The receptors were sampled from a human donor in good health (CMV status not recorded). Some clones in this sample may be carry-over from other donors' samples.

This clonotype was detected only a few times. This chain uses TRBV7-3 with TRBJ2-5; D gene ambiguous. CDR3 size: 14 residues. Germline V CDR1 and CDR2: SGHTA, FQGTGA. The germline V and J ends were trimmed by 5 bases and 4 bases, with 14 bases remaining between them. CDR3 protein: CASSPWAEGETQYF. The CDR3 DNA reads TGTGCCAGCAGCCCTTGGGCCGAAGGAGAGACCCAGTACTTC.

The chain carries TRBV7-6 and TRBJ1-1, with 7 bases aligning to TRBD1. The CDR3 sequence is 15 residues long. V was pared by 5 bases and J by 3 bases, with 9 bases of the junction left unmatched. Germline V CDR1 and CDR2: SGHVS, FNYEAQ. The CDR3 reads CASSPENRGHTEAFF. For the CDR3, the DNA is TGTGCCAGCAGCCCGGAGAACAGGGGTCACACTGAAGCTTTCTTT. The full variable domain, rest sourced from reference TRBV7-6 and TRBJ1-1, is GAGVSQSPRYKVTKRGQDVALRCDPISGHVSLYWYRQALGQGPEFLTYFNYEAQQDKSGLPNDRFSAERPEGSISTLTIQRTEQRDSAMYRCASSPENRGHTEAFFGQGTRLTVV.

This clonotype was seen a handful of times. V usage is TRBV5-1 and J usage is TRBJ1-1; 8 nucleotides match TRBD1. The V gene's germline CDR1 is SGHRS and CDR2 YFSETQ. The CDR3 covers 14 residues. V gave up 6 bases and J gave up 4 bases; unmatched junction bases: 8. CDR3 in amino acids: CASNSQGASTEAFF. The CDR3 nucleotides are TGCGCCAGCAACAGTCAGGGGGCATCCACTGAAGCTTTCTTT.

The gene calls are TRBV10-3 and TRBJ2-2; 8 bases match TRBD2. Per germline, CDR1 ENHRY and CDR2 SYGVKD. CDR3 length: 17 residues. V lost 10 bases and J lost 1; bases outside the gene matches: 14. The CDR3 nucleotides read TGTGCCACCAAGGGAAGCGGGGGCACTCGGAACACCGGGGAGCTGTTTTTT. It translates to CATKGSGGTRNTGELFF.

CDR3: CASSAGQGWETQYF. In nucleotides, the CDR3 is TGTGCCAGCAGCGCGGGGCAAGGATGGGAGACCCAGTACTTC. The rearrangement joins TRBV7-9 to TRBJ2-5; D is perhaps TRBD2 (6 bases). The germline V gene has CDR1 SEHNR and CDR2 FQNEAQ (reference sequence). The CDR3 totals 14 residues. Between the trimmed V and J ends, which lost 5 bases and 5 bases, there was a span of 15 bases.

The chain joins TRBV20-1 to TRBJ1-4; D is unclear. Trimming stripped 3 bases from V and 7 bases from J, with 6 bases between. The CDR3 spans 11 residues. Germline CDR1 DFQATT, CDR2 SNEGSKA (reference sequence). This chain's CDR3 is CSARDGEKLFF. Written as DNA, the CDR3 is TGCAGTGCTAGGGACGGTGAAAAACTGTTTTTT.

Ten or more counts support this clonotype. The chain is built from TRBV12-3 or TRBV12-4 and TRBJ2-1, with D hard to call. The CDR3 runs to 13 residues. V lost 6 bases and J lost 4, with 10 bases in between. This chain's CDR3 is CASSHGSYNEQFF. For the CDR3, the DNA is TGTGCCAGCAGCCATGGATCATACAATGAGCAGTTCTTC.

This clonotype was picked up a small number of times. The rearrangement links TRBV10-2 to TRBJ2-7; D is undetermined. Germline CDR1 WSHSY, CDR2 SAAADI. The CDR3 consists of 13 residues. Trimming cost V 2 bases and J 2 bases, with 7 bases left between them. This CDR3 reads CASSERRPYEQYV. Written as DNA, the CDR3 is TGCGCCAGCAGTGAGCGACGGCCCTACGAGCAGTACGTC.

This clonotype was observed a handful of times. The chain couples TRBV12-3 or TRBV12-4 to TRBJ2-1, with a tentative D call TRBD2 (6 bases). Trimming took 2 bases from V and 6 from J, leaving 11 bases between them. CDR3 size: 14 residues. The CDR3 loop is CASSLTLAANEQFF. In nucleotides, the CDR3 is TGTGCCAGCAGTTTAACACTAGCCGCCAATGAGCAGTTCTTC.

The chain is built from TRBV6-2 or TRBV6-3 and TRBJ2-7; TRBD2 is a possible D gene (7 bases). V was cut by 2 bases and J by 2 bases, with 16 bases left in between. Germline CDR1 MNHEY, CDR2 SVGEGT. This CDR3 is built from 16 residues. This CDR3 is CASSYGGAALTYEQYV. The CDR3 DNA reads TGTGCCAGCAGTTACGGGGGGGCCGCTTTAACCTACGAGCAGTACGTC.

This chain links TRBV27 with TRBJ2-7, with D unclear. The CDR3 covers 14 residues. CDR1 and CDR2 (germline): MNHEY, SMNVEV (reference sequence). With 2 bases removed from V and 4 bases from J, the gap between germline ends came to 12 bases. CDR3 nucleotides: TGTGCCAGCAGTTTAACGACTTGGGGATACGAGCAGTACTTC. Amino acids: CASSLTTWGYEQYF.

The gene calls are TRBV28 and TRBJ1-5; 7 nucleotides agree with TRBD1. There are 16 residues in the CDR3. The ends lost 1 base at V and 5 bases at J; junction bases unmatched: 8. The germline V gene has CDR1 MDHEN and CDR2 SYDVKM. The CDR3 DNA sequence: TGTGCCAGCAGTTTATCCCGACAGGGACTCGATCAGCCCCAGCATTTT. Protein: CASSLSRQGLDQPQHF.

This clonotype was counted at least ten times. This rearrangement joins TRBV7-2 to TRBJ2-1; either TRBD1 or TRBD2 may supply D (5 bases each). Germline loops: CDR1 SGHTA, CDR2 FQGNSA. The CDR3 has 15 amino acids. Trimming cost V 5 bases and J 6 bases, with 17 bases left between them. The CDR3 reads CASSPWGPGLNEQFF. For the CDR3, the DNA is TGTGCCAGCAGCCCCTGGGGACCGGGGCTCAATGAGCAGTTCTTC.

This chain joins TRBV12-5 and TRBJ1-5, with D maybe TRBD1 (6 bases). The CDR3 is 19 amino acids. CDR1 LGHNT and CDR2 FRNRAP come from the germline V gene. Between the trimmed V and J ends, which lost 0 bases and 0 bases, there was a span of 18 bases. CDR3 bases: TGTGCTAGTGGTTTGGTACCAGGGTGGGACATAGGTAGCAATCAGCCCCAGCATTTT. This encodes CASGLVPGWDIGSNQPQHF.